This T cell receptor beta chain comes out of a study of blood T cell repertoires in COVID-19. About the research overall: Some COVID-19 samples were acute and others convalescent; all came from the United States, Italy and Spain. T cells, B-cell-depleted T cells, or PBMCs supplied cDNA or gDNA.

Trimming cost V 6 bases and J 2 bases, with 11 bases left between them. The CDR3 is 14 residues long. Germline V CDR1 and CDR2: MNHEY, SVGEGT. In the source study's methods: Counts of nucleated cells, estimated from reference gene primer amplification, were obtained. Measured with immunoSEQ multiplex PCR; TCRdb has only the in-frame clones, and not every one. That table is the source of V, J and clone size, and D and trimming were worked out from the DNA. The table lists about 98,000 clones, over 75% of them singletons. The source of this sequence is a woman older than 75 with acute or convalescent COVID-19. Material for sequencing was peripheral blood. The chain has TRBV6-2 or TRBV6-3 and TRBJ1-5, with D tentatively TRBD1 (5 bases). This CDR3 reads CASSRQSRNQPQHF. The CDR3, as DNA: TGTGCCAGCAGCCGACAGTCGCGCAATCAGCCCCAGCATTTT.